Below, 32 T cell receptor beta chains from the same sample are listed, as sequenced in a study of early T cells in non-severe SARS-CoV-2 infection. TCRdb called the 5' RACE reads again in MiXCR, with one record for every CDR3 protein. Found here are about 64,000 distinct CDR3 sequences, 20% to 25% of them singletons; the top ten hold approximately 15%. Material: whole blood, obtained at baseline. The receptors come from an adult who was a healthcare worker with PCR-confirmed SARS-CoV-2 infection or an uninfected control (not recorded which).

The genes are TRBV3-1 and TRBJ2-7, with D possibly being TRBD2 (6 bases). V was trimmed by 4 bases and J by 3 bases, leaving 16 bases between them. Germline CDR1 reads LGHDT; CDR2 reads YNNKEL (reference sequence). CDR3 length equals 15 residues. The CDR3 nucleotides are TGTGCCAGCAGCCCTACTGGAGGGGCCTTCTACGAGCAGTACTTC. Its translation: CASSPTGGAFYEQYF.

V is TRBV24-1 and J is TRBJ2-3; D may be TRBD1 or TRBD2 (5 bases each). Germline lookup yields CDR1 KGHDR and CDR2 SFDVKD. The CDR3 extends over 13 amino acids. V gave up 4 bases and J gave up 2 bases, with 6 bases separating them. DNA for the CDR3: TGTGCCACCAGTGACGGGGCCACAGATACGCAGTATTTT. Translation: CATSDGATDTQYF.

This clonotype was observed at least ten times. This chain uses TRBV4-1 with TRBJ2-1, with a possible D match to TRBD2 (5 bases). Germline V CDR1 and CDR2: MGHRA, YSYEKL. The CDR3 loop spans 18 amino acids. Trimming removed 0 bases at V and 8 bases at J, with 23 bases between. CDR3 protein: CASSQDPPGWERIDEQFF. In DNA form, the CDR3 reads TGCGCCAGCAGCCAAGATCCACCCGGGTGGGAGAGAATCGATGAGCAGTTCTTC.

The sample holds a few counts of this clonotype. The CDR3, as DNA: TGTGCCAGCACCCCGAGGGGTAGCGGGGGGTTCAATGAGCAGTTCTTC. Translated, it gives CASTPRGSGGFNEQFF. The chain uses TRBV7-9 and TRBJ2-1, with 10 nucleotides matching TRBD2. CDR3 length: 16 amino acids. V lost 7 bases, J lost 6 bases, and 12 bases stayed unmatched. Germline CDR1 reads SEHNR; CDR2 reads FQNEAQ (reference sequence).

This clonotype appeared a few times. The chain has TRBV10-3 and TRBJ2-1, with TRBD1 identical over 9 bases. Germline trimming cut 9 bases from V and 8 bases from J; bases unmatched to any gene: 8. This CDR3 has 13 amino acids. The germline V gene has CDR1 ENHRY and CDR2 SYGVKD. CDR3 in DNA: TGTGCCATTTCTCCGGGACAGGGCGATGAGCAGTTCTTC. This translates into CAISPGQGDEQFF.

V and J are TRBV3-1 and TRBJ2-1, with D unclear. CDR1 is LGHDT, CDR2 YNNKEL, per germline (reference sequence). With 4 bases removed from V and 2 bases from J, the gap between germline ends came to 15 bases. The CDR3 is made up of 16 amino acids. The CDR3 DNA reads TGTGCCAGCAGCCCTAAGGGCGGTCAAACCTACAATGAGCAGTTCTTC. It is translated as CASSPKGGQTYNEQFF.

This clonotype was detected a few times. The genes are TRBV3-1 and TRBJ1-3, with a weak D call TRBD1 (5 bases). V shed 4 bases and J shed 0 bases, with 10 bases lying between them. Germline V lookup: CDR1 LGHDT, CDR2 YNNKEL (reference sequence). The CDR3 is 15 amino acids. The CDR3 loop reads CASSPGTYSGNTIYF. CDR3 nucleotides: TGTGCCAGCAGCCCAGGGACGTACTCTGGAAACACCATATATTTT.

This clonotype was seen repeatedly, ten times or more. The J gene is TRBJ1-5, the V gene TRBV7-3; D perhaps matches TRBD1 (5 bases). Germline V lookup: CDR1 SGHTA, CDR2 FQGTGA. Trimming removed 3 bases from V and 6 bases from J, with 9 bases in between. The CDR3 extends over 13 amino acids. CDR3 sequence (DNA): TGTGCCAGCAGCTTGGGCAGGGCTCAGCCCCAGCATTTT. It is translated as CASSLGRAQPQHF.

The chain links TRBV5-4 to TRBJ2-7, with 12 bases fitting TRBD2. The germline gives CDR1 SGHNT, CDR2 YYREEE (reference sequence). The CDR3 consists of 17 residues. V lost 2 bases, J lost 4 bases, and 10 bases stayed unmatched. This CDR3 is CASSLASGGATPYEQYF. CDR3 nucleotides: TGTGCCAGCAGCTTAGCTAGCGGGGGGGCGACCCCTTACGAGCAGTACTTC.

The chain combines TRBV7-2 with TRBJ2-7, with D perhaps matching TRBD1 or TRBD2 (5 bases each). V lost 3 bases and J lost 3, with 15 bases in between. There are 15 residues in the CDR3. Germline assignment: CDR1 SGHTA and CDR2 FQGNSA. The chain's CDR3 is CASSFQYGDGYEQYF. As DNA, the CDR3 is TGTGCCAGCAGCTTTCAGTATGGGGACGGCTACGAGCAGTACTTC.

This clonotype was counted between two and nine times. The V call is TRBV4-1, the J call TRBJ2-3; 15 bases line up with TRBD2. From germline, CDR1 is MGHRA and CDR2 YSYEKL. There are 17 residues in the CDR3. V dropped 4 bases and J dropped 4; count of bases not matched to a gene: 6. In DNA, the CDR3 is TGCGCCAGCAGCCTCGGACTAGCGGGGGGGGCGGCAGATACGCAGTATTTT. This sequence encodes CASSLGLAGGAADTQYF.

Ten or more counts support this clonotype. The chain has TRBV4-1 and TRBJ1-1; D not resolved. This CDR3 has 15 amino acids. Germline CDR1 reads MGHRA; CDR2 reads YSYEKL. V lost 4 bases and J 4 bases, leaving 16 bases between the germline ends. CDR3: CASSLGDGRSTEAFF. The CDR3 coding sequence is TGCGCCAGCAGCCTAGGCGACGGCAGGAGCACTGAAGCTTTCTTT.

The J gene is TRBJ2-7, the V gene TRBV2; no clear D gene. V shed 6 bases and J shed 2 bases, with 8 bases lying between them. The CDR3 is 12 amino acids. From germline, CDR1 is SNHLY and CDR2 FYNNEI. CDR3 in DNA: TGTGCCAGCAGGACGGACGCCTACGAGCAGTACTTC. Amino acid sequence: CASRTDAYEQYF. Together with reference TRBV2 and TRBJ2-7, the CDR3 gives the full variable domain: EPEVTQTPSHQVTQMGQEVILRCVPISNHLYFYWYRQILGQKVEFLVSFYNNEISEKSEIFDDQFSVERPDGSNFTLKIRSTKLEDSAMYFCASRTDAYEQYFGPGTRLTVT.

This clonotype was recorded a few times. The chain has TRBV4-1 and TRBJ1-1, with a tentative D call TRBD1 (5 bases). The CDR3 contains 15 residues. V dropped 11 bases and J dropped 5 bases, with 24 bases sitting between them. Germline values: CDR1 MGHRA, CDR2 YSYEKL. CDR3 residues: CASNPGTADGTEAFF. In nucleotides, the CDR3 is TGCGCCTCCAACCCAGGGACCGCTGACGGGACTGAAGCTTTCTTT.

The chain links TRBV5-1 to TRBJ1-6; the D gene is possibly TRBD1 (5 bases). The ends were cut back, 6 bases at V and 10 bases at J, with 17 bases in the middle. Germline loops: CDR1 SGHRS, CDR2 YFSETQ. There are 14 residues in the CDR3. CDR3 amino acids: CASTSTGVDSPLHF. CDR3 sequence (DNA): TGCGCCAGCACCTCAACGGGGGTCGACTCACCCCTCCACTTT.

This clonotype was observed a few times. This rearrangement joins TRBV2 to TRBJ2-7; 10 nucleotides agree with TRBD1. V lost 11 bases, J lost 5 bases, and 6 bases stayed unmatched. CDR1 and CDR2 from the germline V gene are SNHLY and FYNNEI. The CDR3 covers 12 residues. As DNA, the CDR3 is TGTGCCTCGCGACAGGGGGCAAACGAGCAGTACTTC. Protein product: CASRQGANEQYF. Together with reference TRBV2 and TRBJ2-7, the CDR3 gives the full variable domain: EPEVTQTPSHQVTQMGQEVILRCVPISNHLYFYWYRQILGQKVEFLVSFYNNEISEKSEIFDDQFSVERPDGSNFTLKIRSTKLEDSAMYFCASRQGANEQYFGPGTRLTVT.

There are many counts of this clonotype. This rearrangement joins TRBV4-1 to TRBJ2-1, with D hard to call. This CDR3 region has 14 residues. Germline values: CDR1 MGHRA, CDR2 YSYEKL. Trimming pared 4 bases from V and 8 bases from J, leaving 15 bases between. This CDR3 is CASSLGTAGDEQFF. The CDR3 bases are TGCGCCAGCAGCCTCGGCACGGCCGGCGATGAGCAGTTCTTC.

The V call is TRBV27, the J call TRBJ2-7, with D perhaps assigned TRBD1 or TRBD2 (5 bases each). Trimming shortened V by 5 bases and J by 7 bases, and 12 bases separated the two germline ends. This CDR3 is built from 12 residues. Germline V gives CDR1 MNHEY, CDR2 SMNVEV (reference sequence). CDR3 sequence reads: CASSGGRGEQYF. The CDR3 DNA is TGTGCCAGCAGTGGGGGTAGAGGGGAGCAGTACTTC.

In this sample, this clonotype turned up a few times. The CDR3 sequence: CASSTHPGLVYSEQYF. CDR3 nucleotides: TGTGCCAGCAGCACTCACCCGGGACTAGTATATTCCGAGCAGTACTTC. The chain employs TRBV7-2 and TRBJ2-7; 8 bases map to TRBD2. The length of the CDR3 is 16 residues. The V and J ends lost 5 bases and 6 bases, in that order; junction bases with no gene match: 15. CDR1 is SGHTA, CDR2 FQGNSA, per germline.

This clonotype was recorded once. The chain combines TRBV4-1 with TRBJ2-3; no clear D gene. From germline, CDR1 is MGHRA and CDR2 YSYEKL. The length of the CDR3 is 14 residues. Trimming shortened V by 0 bases and J by 0 bases, and 4 bases separated the two germline ends. The CDR3 spells CASSQERSTDTQYF. For the CDR3, the DNA is TGCGCCAGCAGCCAAGAGAGGAGCACAGATACGCAGTATTTT.

The sample holds many counts of this clonotype. The rearrangement links TRBV7-3 to TRBJ2-3; 13 bases align to TRBD2. With V trimmed by 5 bases and J by 3 bases, 2 bases remained unmatched. This CDR3 comprises 15 residues. Per the germline V gene, CDR1 is SGHTA and CDR2 is FQGTGA. This CDR3 reads CASSTGLAGTDTQYF. The CDR3 DNA reads TGTGCCAGCAGCACGGGACTAGCGGGGACAGATACGCAGTATTTT.

In its sample, this clonotype was seen a few times. DNA of the CDR3: TGTGCCAGCAGTAGACAGGGAGGTTGGTCTGAAGCTTTCTTT. Protein sequence: CASSRQGGWSEAFF. V gene TRBV12-3 or TRBV12-4 combines with J gene TRBJ1-1, with TRBD1 identical over 7 bases. The ends lost 5 bases at V and 6 bases at J; junction bases unmatched: 9. The CDR3 covers 14 residues.

This chain connects TRBV12-3 or TRBV12-4 to TRBJ1-5, with D perhaps matching TRBD1 (5 bases). V was trimmed by 7 bases and J by 4 bases, leaving 14 bases between them. This CDR3 is built from 14 residues. CDR3 region: CASTYGQENQPQHF. The CDR3 nucleotides read TGTGCCAGCACCTACGGACAAGAAAATCAGCCCCAGCATTTT.

The gene calls are TRBV5-5 and TRBJ1-6; no definite D call. Germline V lookup: CDR1 SGHKS, CDR2 YYEKEE (reference sequence). Trimming shortened V by 7 bases and J by 7 bases, and 12 bases separated the two germline ends. CDR3 size: 13 residues. The CDR3 protein is CASSWVRNSPLHF. CDR3 nucleotide sequence: TGTGCCAGCTCCTGGGTACGGAATTCACCCCTCCACTTT.

This clonotype occurred a few times. The chain couples TRBV18 to TRBJ1-5, with a weak D call TRBD1 (5 bases). This CDR3 has 14 amino acids. Germline V gene sequence: CDR1 KGHSH, CDR2 LQKENI. V gave up 6 bases and J gave up 1 base, with 10 bases separating them. CDR3 protein: CASSAGQSNQPQHF. CDR3 DNA: TGTGCCAGCTCCGCCGGACAAAGCAATCAGCCCCAGCATTTT.

As DNA, the CDR3 is TGCGCCAGCAGCCTTGACGGCAGCGGGGCGAACACCGGGGAGCTGTTTTTT. Its protein product is CASSLDGSGANTGELFF. V is TRBV5-1 and J is TRBJ2-2, with 7 bases fitting TRBD2. Per the germline V gene, CDR1 is SGHRS and CDR2 is YFSETQ. Trimming removed 4 bases from V and 0 bases from J; junction bases left unmatched: 9. This CDR3 has 17 amino acids.

This clonotype has just a few counts. The chain links TRBV10-3 to TRBJ1-5; 7 bases agree with TRBD1. The CDR3 loop spans 14 amino acids. The V segment lost 6 bases and the J segment 4 bases; nucleotides outside the gene matches: 6. The germline V gene has CDR1 ENHRY and CDR2 SYGVKD. In nucleotides, the CDR3 is TGTGCCATCAGCCGGGACAGCGGAAATCAGCCCCAGCATTTT. It encodes CAISRDSGNQPQHF.

The chain carries TRBV4-1 and TRBJ1-1; D is possibly TRBD1 (6 bases). Trimming shortened V by 3 bases and J by 1 base, and 12 bases separated the two germline ends. Per germline, CDR1 MGHRA and CDR2 YSYEKL. The length of the CDR3 is 15 residues. The CDR3 loop reads CASSQAGHQNTEAFF. Here the CDR3 DNA reads TGCGCCAGCAGCCAGGCGGGACACCAGAACACTGAAGCTTTCTTT.

This clonotype was observed a handful of times. V and J are TRBV12-3 or TRBV12-4 and TRBJ2-1; D gene ambiguous. V lost 5 bases to trimming and J lost 7 bases, with 15 bases between them. The CDR3 is 14 residues long. In nucleotides, the CDR3 is TGTGCCAGCAGTCAATGGGTAGCCCGGAATGAGCAGTTCTTC. It translates to CASSQWVARNEQFF.

This clonotype has only one observation. The chain links TRBV3-1 to TRBJ2-2; the D call may be TRBD1 or TRBD2 (5 bases each). Germline V CDR1 and CDR2: LGHDT, YNNKEL (reference sequence). The CDR3 extends over 16 amino acids. The V and J ends lost 2 bases and 4 bases respectively, with 14 bases between them. In DNA form, the CDR3 reads TGTGCCAGCAGCCAAAAAACGGGGACCGCCACCGGGGAGCTGTTTTTT. Translated: CASSQKTGTATGELFF.

This chain links TRBV7-9 with TRBJ2-5; 9 bases are a match to TRBD2. There are 15 residues in the CDR3. Per the germline V gene, CDR1 is SEHNR and CDR2 is FQNEAQ (reference sequence). Losses at the gene ends were 5 bases for V and 5 bases for J; bases not matched to a gene: 9. The CDR3: CASSPPRGGWETQYF. The CDR3 coding sequence is TGTGCCAGCAGCCCCCCGCGGGGGGGCTGGGAGACCCAGTACTTC.

The table lists this clonotype with a count of one. The chain is built from TRBV3-1 and TRBJ1-1; D uncertain. There are 13 residues in the CDR3. From germline, CDR1 is LGHDT and CDR2 YNNKEL (reference sequence). V lost 3 bases and J lost 6, with 11 bases in between. Here the CDR3 reads CASSHDSGSEAFF. CDR3 bases: TGTGCCAGCAGCCACGATTCGGGGTCTGAAGCTTTCTTT.